Listed below are T cell receptor beta chains from one sample, sequenced in a study of neurological immune-mediated disorders. TCRdb redid the calling of the 5' RACE reads with MiXCR, one entry per CDR3 protein. Among 25,000 to 35,000 distinct CDR3 sequences listed, more than 20% were seen once. Sequencing was performed on PBMCs. The origin of the receptors is a woman aged 55-75 years in good health. The CDR3 runs from the conserved cysteine through the conserved F or W. A D gene is named only where the DNA matches it firmly. Not all rows give a size; the values are once, few, many and, for expanded clones, a class.

D,V,size,J,DNA,CDR3
.,TRBV7-2,.,TRBJ2-1,TGTGCCAGCAGCCCTCGATCTGGCTCGGATGAGCAGTTCTTC,CASSPRSGSDEQFF
.,TRBV28,many,TRBJ2-2,TGTGCCAGCAGTTTGATAATCGCCTCGAACACCGGGGAGCTGTTTTTT,CASSLIIASNTGELFF
TRBD2,TRBV28,many,TRBJ2-7,TGTGCCAGCAACCTCGGGGGGAACTACGAGCAGTACTTC,CASNLGGNYEQYF
.,TRBV7-2,.,TRBJ2-1,TGTGCCAGCAGCTTGAGAGACCCCGGGACTGGGCAGTTCTTC,CASSLRDPGTGQFF
.,TRBV9,.,TRBJ2-1,TGTGCCAGCAGCCCCAATGCGGGCTCCTACAATGAGCAGTTCTTC,CASSPNAGSYNEQFF
TRBD1,TRBV20-1,many,TRBJ1-5,TGCAGTGCCTCGACAGGGGGAACAGCCCAGCATTTT,CSASTGGTAQHF
.,TRBV20-1,many,TRBJ1-1,TGCAGTGCTGGGGGGGCAGGGTGGGCTGAAGCTTTCTTT,CSAGGAGWAEAFF
TRBD2,TRBV20-1,many,TRBJ2-3,TGCAGTGCTAGAGTTAGTTGGCTAGCGGGGGACACAGATACGCAGTATTTT,CSARVSWLAGDTDTQYF
TRBD1,TRBV15,many,TRBJ2-5,TGTGCCACCGCGGACAGGGGTGAGACCCAGTACTTC,CATADRGETQYF
.,TRBV6-5,many,TRBJ2-7,TGTGCCAGCAGTTACGGACAGTTGAGCTCCTACGAGCAGTACTTC,CASSYGQLSSYEQYF
TRBD2,TRBV6-1,many,TRBJ2-3,TGTGCCAGCAGTGATGACGGCGGGGGGGCAGATACGCAGTATTTT,CASSDDGGGADTQYF
.,TRBV10-3,many,TRBJ2-3,TGTGCCATCAGTGGCGGCACAGATACGCAGTATTTT,CAISGGTDTQYF
.,TRBV11-2,many,TRBJ1-2,TGTGCCAGCAGCTCTTACTATGGCTACACCTTC,CASSSYYGYTF
.,TRBV5-1,many,TRBJ1-2,TGCGCCAGCAGCGCAGACATTTACGGTGGCTACACCTTC,CASSADIYGGYTF
TRBD2,TRBV27,medium-sized,TRBJ2-3,TGTGCCAGCAGTACGGGACTAGCGGGGCAAGGGGATACGCAGTATTTT,CASSTGLAGQGDTQYF
TRBD1,TRBV12-3/TRBV12-4,many,TRBJ1-1,TGTGCCAGCAGTACCGGACAGGGGTCAATGAACACTGAAGCTTTCTTT,CASSTGQGSMNTEAFF
TRBD2,TRBV5-1,many,TRBJ2-4,TGCGCCAGCAGCTCTAGCGGGGGGCAAAACATTCAGTACTTC,CASSSSGGQNIQYF
TRBD2,TRBV11-2,.,TRBJ2-1,TGTGCCAGCAGCCTCGGGACTAGCAGTTACAATGAGCAGTTCTTC,CASSLGTSSYNEQFF
TRBD2,TRBV5-1,medium-sized,TRBJ2-3,TGCGCCAGCAGCCCCGTACTAGCGGGGGGCTCAGATACGCAGTATTTT,CASSPVLAGGSDTQYF
.,TRBV7-2,many,TRBJ2-7,TGTGCCAGCAGCTATTGGGAGTTGAGTGAGCAGTACTTC,CASSYWELSEQYF
.,TRBV10-3,medium-sized,TRBJ1-5,TGTGCCACCCTGTTAGGGGAAGGCGAGCCCCAGCATTTT,CATLLGEGEPQHF
.,TRBV20-1,many,TRBJ2-1,TGCAGTGCAAGACCGGGATTTGGATACAATGAGCAGTTCTTC,CSARPGFGYNEQFF
TRBD1,TRBV4-1,many,TRBJ2-1,TGCGCCAGCAGCCGATCACGGACAGGGCAAGTCTCCTACAATGAGCAGTTCTTC,CASSRSRTGQVSYNEQFF
.,TRBV28,many,TRBJ1-1,TGTGCCAGCAGTTTATCGTTGGCGAACACTGAAGCTTTCTTT,CASSLSLANTEAFF
TRBD2,TRBV7-2,many,TRBJ2-1,TGTGCCAGCAGGCCTGGACTAGCGATACGCCCCTCCTACAATGAGCAGTTCTTC,CASRPGLAIRPSYNEQFF
TRBD2,TRBV27,many,TRBJ2-2,TGTGCCAGCAGTACAAGGACTAGCGGCACCGGGGAGCTGTTTTTT,CASSTRTSGTGELFF
.,TRBV7-9,many,TRBJ2-3,TGTGCCAGCAGCTTAAATCGGGGGATAAGCACAGATACGCAGTATTTT,CASSLNRGISTDTQYF
.,TRBV2,.,TRBJ1-5,TGTGCCAGAAGTTCACAGGGTCAGAATCAGCCCCAGCATTTT,CARSSQGQNQPQHF
.,TRBV9,many,TRBJ2-3,TGTGCCAGCAGCGTAGCCGCGGGGTCCACAGATACGCAGTATTTT,CASSVAAGSTDTQYF
TRBD2,TRBV28,many,TRBJ2-2,TGTGCCAGCAGCCCTCCCACTAGCGGGGTGAACACCGGGGAGCTGTTTTTT,CASSPPTSGVNTGELFF
TRBD2,TRBV29-1,many,TRBJ2-7,TGCAGCGTTGAGAGTCGGGCGTCTAGCGGACTCTCCTACGAGCAGTACTTC,CSVESRASSGLSYEQYF
.,TRBV25-1,.,TRBJ2-5,TGTGCCAGCAGGATGGGAGAGACCCGGTACTTC,CASRMGETRYF
TRBD2,TRBV4-2,many,TRBJ2-3,TGTGCCAGCAGCCAAGGACGGGGGGGCCGTGGAGATACGCAGTATTTT,CASSQGRGGRGDTQYF
TRBD2,TRBV7-2,many,TRBJ2-2,TGTGCCAGCAGCTTAGACCCCCTGTCTAGCGGATACACCGGGGAGCTGTTTTTT,CASSLDPLSSGYTGELFF
TRBD1,TRBV15,many,TRBJ2-5,TGTGCCACCAGTGATCAGGGGGTGCGAGAGACCCAGTACTTC,CATSDQGVRETQYF
TRBD1,TRBV10-3,many,TRBJ2-7,TGTGCCATCAGTTCTCGACAGGGGTCTTACGAGCAGTACTTC,CAISSRQGSYEQYF
TRBD2,TRBV20-1,many,TRBJ2-1,TGCAGTGCTAGAGATCGAGCGGGGTACAATGAGCAGTTCTTC,CSARDRAGYNEQFF
.,TRBV4-3,many,TRBJ1-2,TGCGCCAGCAGCCAAGAAGGAGGCACCATCTATGGCTACACCTTC,CASSQEGGTIYGYTF
.,TRBV28,.,TRBJ1-1,TGTGCCAGCCCACCTACTCAGGGGAACACTGAAGCTTTCTTT,CASPPTQGNTEAFF
.,TRBV4-3,many,TRBJ1-6,TGCGCCAGCAGCCAAGATTGGGACCGCGGGGGGTATAATTCACCCCTCCACTTT,CASSQDWDRGGYNSPLHF
.,TRBV27,.,TRBJ1-1,TGTGCCAGCAGTTTGGTCCTTGGGGGGGCGACTGAAGCTTTCTTT,CASSLVLGGATEAFF
.,TRBV7-2,many,TRBJ1-1,TGTGCCAGCAGCTTAATACGTGAGAACACTGAAGCTTTCTTT,CASSLIRENTEAFF
TRBD1,TRBV6-5,many,TRBJ2-3,TGTGCCAGCAGCCGATACAGACAGGGCAGCACAGATACGCAGTATTTT,CASSRYRQGSTDTQYF
.,TRBV29-1,.,TRBJ1-2,TGCAGCGTCACAAGGAGCTATGGCTACACCTTC,CSVTRSYGYTF
.,TRBV20-1,many,TRBJ1-2,TGCAGTGCTAGAGATCTCGAGACACTGCATGGCTACACCTTC,CSARDLETLHGYTF
.,TRBV29-1,many,TRBJ2-7,TGCAGCGTTGCACCCAGCTCCTACGAGCAGTACTTC,CSVAPSSYEQYF
.,TRBV7-9,.,TRBJ2-2,TGTGCCAGCAGCTTAGTGGGCACTAACACCGGGGAGCTGTTTTTT,CASSLVGTNTGELFF
.,TRBV5-6,many,TRBJ2-1,TGTGCCAGCAGCCCCCTCCGAGCGGCAAGAAACAATGAGCAGTTCTTC,CASSPLRAARNNEQFF
.,TRBV11-3,.,TRBJ2-7,TGTGCCAGCAGCTTAGACTGGGGGGCCGGCGAGCAGTACTTC,CASSLDWGAGEQYF
.,TRBV15,many,TRBJ1-4,TGTGCCACCAGCAGACAGGGGTGGGGACTTGGTGAAAAACTGTTTTTT,CATSRQGWGLGEKLFF
.,TRBV29-1,many,TRBJ2-7,TGCAGCGTATCGAAGGGGGGGACCCCCTACGAGCAGTACTTC,CSVSKGGTPYEQYF
.,TRBV7-2,many,TRBJ2-1,TGTGCCAGCAGCCCCCGCGGGCCCTACTACAATGAGCAGTTCTTC,CASSPRGPYYNEQFF
TRBD1,TRBV20-1,many,TRBJ2-3,TGCAGTGCTAGAGATACAGGGGTTTCGGATACGCAGTATTTT,CSARDTGVSDTQYF
.,TRBV6-1,many,TRBJ2-2,TGTGCCAGCAGCTCACCCAGGGGCGGGGCTCCCACCGGGGAGCTGTTTTTT,CASSSPRGGAPTGELFF
.,TRBV7-8,.,TRBJ1-5,TGTGCCAGCAGCTTAGCCGGTCACAGTAATCAGCCCCAGCATTTT,CASSLAGHSNQPQHF
.,TRBV6-6,once,TRBJ1-1,TGTGCCAGCAGACACACAAATCAGAACACTGAAGCTTTCTTT,CASRHTNQNTEAFF
.,TRBV2,many,TRBJ2-7,TGTGCCAGCAGTGGGACTTCCTACGAGCAGTACTTC,CASSGTSYEQYF
.,TRBV20-1,.,TRBJ1-1,TGCAGTGCCCCACGTCCCCTGACGATGAACACTGAAGCTTTCTTT,CSAPRPLTMNTEAFF
.,TRBV6-2/TRBV6-3,many,TRBJ2-3,TGTGCCAGCAGTTACAGGGGGGATTCCTTCACAGATACGCAGTATTTT,CASSYRGDSFTDTQYF